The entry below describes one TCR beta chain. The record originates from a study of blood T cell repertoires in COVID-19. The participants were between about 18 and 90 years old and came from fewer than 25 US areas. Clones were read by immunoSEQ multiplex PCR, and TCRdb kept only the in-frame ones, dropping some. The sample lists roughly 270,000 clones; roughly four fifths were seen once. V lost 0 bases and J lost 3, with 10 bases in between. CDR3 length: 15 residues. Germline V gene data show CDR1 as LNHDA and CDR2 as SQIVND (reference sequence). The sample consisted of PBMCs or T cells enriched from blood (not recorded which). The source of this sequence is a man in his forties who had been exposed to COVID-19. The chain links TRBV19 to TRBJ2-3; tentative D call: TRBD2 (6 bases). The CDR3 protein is CASSIDFGSTDTQYF. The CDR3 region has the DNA TGTGCCAGTAGTATAGATTTCGGGAGTACAGATACGCAGTATTTT.